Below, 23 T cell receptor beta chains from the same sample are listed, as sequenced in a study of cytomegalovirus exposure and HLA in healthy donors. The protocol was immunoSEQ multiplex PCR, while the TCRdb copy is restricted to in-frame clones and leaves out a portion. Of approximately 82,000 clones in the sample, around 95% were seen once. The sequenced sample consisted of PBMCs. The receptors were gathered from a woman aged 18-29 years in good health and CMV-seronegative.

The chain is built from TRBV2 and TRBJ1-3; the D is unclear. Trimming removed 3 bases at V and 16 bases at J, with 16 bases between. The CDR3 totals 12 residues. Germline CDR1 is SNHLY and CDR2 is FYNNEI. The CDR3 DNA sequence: TGTGCCAGCAGTGAGGCAGTCTTCCTGTGGTATTTT. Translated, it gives CASSEAVFLWYF.

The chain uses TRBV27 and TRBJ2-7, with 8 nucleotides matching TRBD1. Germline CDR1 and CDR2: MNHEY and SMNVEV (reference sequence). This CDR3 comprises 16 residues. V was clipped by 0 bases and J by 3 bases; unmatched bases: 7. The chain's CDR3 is CASSLSGLDRVYEQYF. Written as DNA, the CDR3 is TGTGCCAGCAGTTTATCGGGTCTGGACAGGGTCTACGAGCAGTACTTC.

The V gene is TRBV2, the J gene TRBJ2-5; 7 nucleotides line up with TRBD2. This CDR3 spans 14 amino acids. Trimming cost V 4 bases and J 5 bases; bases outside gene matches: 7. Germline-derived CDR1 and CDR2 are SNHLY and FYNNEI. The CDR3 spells CASSGGSHEETQYF. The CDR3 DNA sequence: TGTGCCAGCAGTGGCGGGAGCCACGAGGAGACCCAGTACTTC.

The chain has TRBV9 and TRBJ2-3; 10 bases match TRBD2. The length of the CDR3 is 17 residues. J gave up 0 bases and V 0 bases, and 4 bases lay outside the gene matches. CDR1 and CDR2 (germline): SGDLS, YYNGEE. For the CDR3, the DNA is TGTGCCAGCAGCGTAGAAGTTAGCGGGAGGAGCACAGATACGCAGTATTTT. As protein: CASSVEVSGRSTDTQYF.

The CDR3 DNA reads as TGCGCCAGCAGCCAGGACAGGGTAGATGGCTATGGCTACACCTTC. Residues: CASSQDRVDGYGYTF. The genes are TRBV4-3 and TRBJ1-2, with 8 bases aligning to TRBD1. CDR3 length: 15 residues. Germline CDR1 LGHNA, CDR2 YSLEER. V was clipped by 3 bases and J by 4 bases; unmatched bases: 7.

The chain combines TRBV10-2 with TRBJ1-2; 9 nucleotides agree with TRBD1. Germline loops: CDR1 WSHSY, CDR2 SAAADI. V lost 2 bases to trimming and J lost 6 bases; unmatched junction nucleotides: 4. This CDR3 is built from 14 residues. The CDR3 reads CASSERDRADGYTF. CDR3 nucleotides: TGCGCCAGCAGTGAGAGGGACAGGGCGGATGGCTACACCTTC.

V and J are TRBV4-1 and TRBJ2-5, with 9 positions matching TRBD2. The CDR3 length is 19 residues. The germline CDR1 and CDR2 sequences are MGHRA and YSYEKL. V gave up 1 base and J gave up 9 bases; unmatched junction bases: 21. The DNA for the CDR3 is TGCGCCAGCAGCCAAGGGCCACGGCGCGGGGGGGCCGGGCCCAAGGCCCAGTACTTC. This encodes CASSQGPRRGGAGPKAQYF.

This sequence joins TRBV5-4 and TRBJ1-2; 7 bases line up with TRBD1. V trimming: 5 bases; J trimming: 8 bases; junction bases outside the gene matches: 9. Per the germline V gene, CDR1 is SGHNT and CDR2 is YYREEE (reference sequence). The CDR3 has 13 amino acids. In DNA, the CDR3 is TGTGCCAGCAGTTTCGACAGGGCTGGAGGCTACACCTTC. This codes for CASSFDRAGGYTF.

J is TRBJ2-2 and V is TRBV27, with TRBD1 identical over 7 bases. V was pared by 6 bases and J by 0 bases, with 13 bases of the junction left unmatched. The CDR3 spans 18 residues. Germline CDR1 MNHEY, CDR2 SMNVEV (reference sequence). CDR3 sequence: CASSPGTVLSANTGELFF. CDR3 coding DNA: TGTGCCAGCAGCCCTGGGACAGTTCTTTCTGCGAACACCGGGGAGCTGTTTTTT.

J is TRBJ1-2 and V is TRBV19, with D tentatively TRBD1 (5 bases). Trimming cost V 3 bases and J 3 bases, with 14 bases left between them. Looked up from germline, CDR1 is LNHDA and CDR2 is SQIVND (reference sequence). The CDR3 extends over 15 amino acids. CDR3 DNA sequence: TGTGCCAGTAGTATTTGGATCGGAGGGGACTATGGCTACACCTTC. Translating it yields CASSIWIGGDYGYTF.

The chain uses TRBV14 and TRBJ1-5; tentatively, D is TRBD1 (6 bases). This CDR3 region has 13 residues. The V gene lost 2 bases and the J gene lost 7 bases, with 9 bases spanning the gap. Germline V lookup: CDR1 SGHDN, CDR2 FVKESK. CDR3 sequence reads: CASSQNREQPQHF. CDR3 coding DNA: TGTGCCAGCAGCCAAAACAGGGAACAGCCCCAGCATTTT.

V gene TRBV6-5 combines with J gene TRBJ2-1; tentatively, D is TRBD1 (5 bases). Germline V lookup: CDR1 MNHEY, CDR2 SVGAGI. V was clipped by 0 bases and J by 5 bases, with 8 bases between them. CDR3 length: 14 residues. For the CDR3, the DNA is TGTGCCAGCAGTTACTCGACAGAGGACAATGAGCAGTTCTTC. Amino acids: CASSYSTEDNEQFF.

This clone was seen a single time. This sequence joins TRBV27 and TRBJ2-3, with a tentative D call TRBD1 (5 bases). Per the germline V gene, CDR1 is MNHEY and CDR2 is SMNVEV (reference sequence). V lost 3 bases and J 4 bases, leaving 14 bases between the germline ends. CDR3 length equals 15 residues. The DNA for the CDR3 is TGTGCCAGCAGTTTTCGCCTAACAGGTCCAGATACGCAGTATTTT. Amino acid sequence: CASSFRLTGPDTQYF.

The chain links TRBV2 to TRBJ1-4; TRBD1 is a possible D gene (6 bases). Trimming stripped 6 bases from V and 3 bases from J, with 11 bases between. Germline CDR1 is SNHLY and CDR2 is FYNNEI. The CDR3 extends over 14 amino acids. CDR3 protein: CASSLQGANEKLFF. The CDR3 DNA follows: TGTGCCAGCAGCCTACAGGGAGCTAATGAAAAACTGTTTTTT.

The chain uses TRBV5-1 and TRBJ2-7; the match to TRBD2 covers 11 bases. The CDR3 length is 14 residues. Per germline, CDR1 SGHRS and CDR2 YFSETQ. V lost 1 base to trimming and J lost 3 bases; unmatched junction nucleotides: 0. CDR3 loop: CASSLTSGGYEQYF. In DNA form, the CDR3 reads TGCGCCAGCAGCTTGACTAGCGGGGGCTACGAGCAGTACTTC.

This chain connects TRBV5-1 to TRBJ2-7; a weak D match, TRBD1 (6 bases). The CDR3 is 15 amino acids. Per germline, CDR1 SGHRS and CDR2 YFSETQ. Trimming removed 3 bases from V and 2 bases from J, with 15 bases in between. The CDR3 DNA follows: TGCGCCAGCAGCTCTCCGGGCAGGGGACCCTACGAGCAGTACTTC. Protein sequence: CASSSPGRGPYEQYF.

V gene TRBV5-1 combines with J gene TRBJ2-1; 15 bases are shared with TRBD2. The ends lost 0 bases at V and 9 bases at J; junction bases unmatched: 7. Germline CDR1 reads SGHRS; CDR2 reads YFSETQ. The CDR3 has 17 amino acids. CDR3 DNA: TGCGCCAGCAGCTTGGGGGGACTAGCGGGAGGTATGGGTGAGCAGTTCTTC. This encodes CASSLGGLAGGMGEQFF.

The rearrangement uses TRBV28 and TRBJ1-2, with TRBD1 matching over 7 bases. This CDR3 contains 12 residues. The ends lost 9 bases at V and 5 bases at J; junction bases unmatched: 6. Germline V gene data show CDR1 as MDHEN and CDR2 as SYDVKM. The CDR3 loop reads CASYTGAYGYTF. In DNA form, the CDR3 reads TGTGCCAGTTATACAGGGGCGTATGGCTACACCTTC.

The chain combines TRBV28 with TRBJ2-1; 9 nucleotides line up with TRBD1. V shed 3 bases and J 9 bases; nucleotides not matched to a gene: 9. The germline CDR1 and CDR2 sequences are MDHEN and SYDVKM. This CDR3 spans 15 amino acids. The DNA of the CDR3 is TGTGCCAGCAGTTTCCTCCGGGACAGGGACCTTGAGCAGTTCTTC. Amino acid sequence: CASSFLRDRDLEQFF.

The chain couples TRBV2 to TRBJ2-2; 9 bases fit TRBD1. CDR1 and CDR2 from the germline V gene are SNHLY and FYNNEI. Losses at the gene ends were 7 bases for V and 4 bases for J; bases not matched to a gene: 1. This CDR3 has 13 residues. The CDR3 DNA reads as TGTGCCAGCATGGGACAGGGCACCGGGGAGCTGTTTTTT. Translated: CASMGQGTGELFF.

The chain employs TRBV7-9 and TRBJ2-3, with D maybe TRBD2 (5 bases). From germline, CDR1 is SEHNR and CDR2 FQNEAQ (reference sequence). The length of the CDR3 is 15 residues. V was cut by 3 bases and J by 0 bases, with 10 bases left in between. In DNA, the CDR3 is TGTGCCAGCAGCTTTAGCGCTGCTAGCACAGATACGCAGTATTTT. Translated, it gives CASSFSAASTDTQYF. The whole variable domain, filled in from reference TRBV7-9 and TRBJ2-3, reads DTGVSQNPRHKITKRGQNVTFRCDPISEHNRLYWYRQTLGQGPEFLTYFQNEAQLEKSRLLSDRFSAERPKGSFSTLEIQRTEQGDSAMYLCASSFSAASTDTQYFGPGTRLTVL.

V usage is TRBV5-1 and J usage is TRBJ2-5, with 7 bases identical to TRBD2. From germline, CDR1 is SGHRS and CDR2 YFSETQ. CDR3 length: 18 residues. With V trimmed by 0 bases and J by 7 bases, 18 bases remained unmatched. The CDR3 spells CASSLAVLGGRAGGTQYF. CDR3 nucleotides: TGCGCCAGCAGCTTGGCCGTACTCGGGGGGAGGGCCGGCGGGACCCAGTACTTC.

The CDR3 coding sequence is TGCGCCAGCAGCTTGGACGCGGGTACGCAGTATTTT. Its protein product is CASSLDAGTQYF. The V call is TRBV5-1, the J call TRBJ2-3; D is perhaps TRBD2 (5 bases). The CDR3 loop spans 12 amino acids. The germline V and J ends were trimmed by 0 bases and 8 bases, with 7 bases remaining between them. The V gene's germline CDR1 is SGHRS and CDR2 YFSETQ. The whole variable domain, remainder taken from reference TRBV5-1 and TRBJ2-3, is KAGVTQTPRYLIKTRGQQVTLSCSPISGHRSVSWYQQTPGQGLQFLFEYFSETQRNKGNFPGRFSGRQFSNSRSEMNVSTLELGDSALYLCASSLDAGTQYFGPGTRLTVL.